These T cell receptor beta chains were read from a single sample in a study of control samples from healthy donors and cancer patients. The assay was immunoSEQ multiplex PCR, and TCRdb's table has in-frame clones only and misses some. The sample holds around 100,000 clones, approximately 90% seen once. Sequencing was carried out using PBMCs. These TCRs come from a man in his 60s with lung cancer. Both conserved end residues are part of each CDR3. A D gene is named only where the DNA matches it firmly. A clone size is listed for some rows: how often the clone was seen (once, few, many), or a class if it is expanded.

cdr3_aa: CASSLGWVQETQYF
cdr3_nt: TGTGCCAGCAGCTTGGGGTGGGTTCAAGAGACCCAGTACTTC
j_call: TRBJ2-5
d_call: -
v_call: TRBV5-8
clone_size: -

cdr3_aa: CASSLTDSPLHF
cdr3_nt: TGCGCCAGCAGCTTGACAGATTCACCCCTCCACTTT
j_call: TRBJ1-6
d_call: -
v_call: TRBV5-1
clone_size: once

cdr3_aa: CASSRRLEKLFF
cdr3_nt: TGTGCCAGCAGCCGTAGACTTGAAAAACTGTTTTTT
j_call: TRBJ1-4
d_call: -
v_call: TRBV12-3/TRBV12-4
clone_size: once

cdr3_aa: CASSLRRGTGGSEKLFF
cdr3_nt: TGTGCCAGCAGCTTAAGAAGAGGAACAGGGGGCAGTGAAAAACTGTTTTTT
j_call: TRBJ1-4
d_call: TRBD1
v_call: TRBV7-9
clone_size: once

cdr3_aa: CASSLGTGDTEAFF
cdr3_nt: TGCGCCAGCAGCTTGGGAACAGGGGACACTGAAGCTTTCTTT
j_call: TRBJ1-1
d_call: TRBD1
v_call: TRBV5-1
clone_size: -

cdr3_aa: CATGRLGGTEAFF
cdr3_nt: TGTGCCACGGGACGATTGGGGGGAACTGAAGCTTTCTTT
j_call: TRBJ1-1
d_call: -
v_call: TRBV9
clone_size: -

cdr3_aa: CATSEGQGARTGELFF
cdr3_nt: TGTGCCACCAGTGAGGGACAGGGGGCGAGGACCGGGGAGCTGTTTTTT
j_call: TRBJ2-2
d_call: TRBD1
v_call: TRBV24-1
clone_size: -

cdr3_aa: CATSDLSAEYNEQFF
cdr3_nt: TGTGCCACCAGTGATTTGAGTGCAGAGTACAATGAGCAGTTCTTC
j_call: TRBJ2-1
d_call: -
v_call: TRBV24-1
clone_size: -

cdr3_aa: CASSPPFGTGIGKNEQFF
cdr3_nt: TGTGCCAGCAGTCCTCCCTTCGGGACAGGGATTGGTAAGAATGAGCAGTTCTTC
j_call: TRBJ2-1
d_call: TRBD1
v_call: TRBV6-6
clone_size: -

cdr3_aa: CASSDQGGDNQPQHF
cdr3_nt: TGTGCCAGCAGCGACCAGGGGGGAGACAATCAGCCCCAGCATTTT
j_call: TRBJ1-5
d_call: TRBD1
v_call: TRBV6-6
clone_size: -

cdr3_aa: CASRKSGQESYEQYF
cdr3_nt: TGCGCCAGCCGTAAGTCCGGACAGGAGTCCTACGAGCAGTACTTC
j_call: TRBJ2-7
d_call: TRBD1
v_call: TRBV5-1
clone_size: few

cdr3_aa: CASSSNKGYIQYF
cdr3_nt: TGTGCCAGCAGCTCAAATAAGGGGTACATTCAGTACTTC
j_call: TRBJ2-4
d_call: -
v_call: TRBV11-3
clone_size: -

cdr3_aa: CASSQSRQGNTGELFF
cdr3_nt: TGTGCCAGCAGCCAGTCACGGCAGGGGAACACCGGGGAGCTGTTTTTT
j_call: TRBJ2-2
d_call: -
v_call: TRBV11-3
clone_size: -

cdr3_aa: CASSLLLAVRSDTQYF
cdr3_nt: TGTGCCAGCAGCTTGTTACTAGCGGTGCGTTCAGATACGCAGTATTTT
j_call: TRBJ2-3
d_call: TRBD2
v_call: TRBV5-6
clone_size: -

cdr3_aa: CASSGWVILGGSYGYTF
cdr3_nt: TGTGCCAGCAGTGGATGGGTCATTTTGGGAGGGAGCTATGGCTACACCTTC
j_call: TRBJ1-2
d_call: -
v_call: TRBV5-5
clone_size: once

cdr3_aa: CASSQAGAGYTF
cdr3_nt: TGTGCCAGCAGCCAGGCGGGGGCAGGCTACACCTTC
j_call: TRBJ1-2
d_call: -
v_call: TRBV3-1/TRBV3-2
clone_size: -

cdr3_aa: CATSDESDYGYTF
cdr3_nt: TGTGCCACCAGTGATGAGAGCGACTATGGCTACACCTTC
j_call: TRBJ1-2
d_call: -
v_call: TRBV24-1
clone_size: -

cdr3_aa: CASMRERGASGELFF
cdr3_nt: TGTGCCAGTATGCGCGAGCGGGGGGCCTCCGGGGAGCTGTTTTTT
j_call: TRBJ2-2
d_call: TRBD2
v_call: TRBV19
clone_size: once

cdr3_aa: CASRRTDRAYNEQFF
cdr3_nt: TGTGCCAGCAGACGGACGGACAGAGCATACAATGAGCAGTTCTTC
j_call: TRBJ2-1
d_call: -
v_call: TRBV11-2
clone_size: once

cdr3_aa: CASSYESNEQFF
cdr3_nt: TGTGCCAGCAGTTACGAGTCTAATGAGCAGTTCTTC
j_call: TRBJ2-1
d_call: -
v_call: TRBV6-5
clone_size: -